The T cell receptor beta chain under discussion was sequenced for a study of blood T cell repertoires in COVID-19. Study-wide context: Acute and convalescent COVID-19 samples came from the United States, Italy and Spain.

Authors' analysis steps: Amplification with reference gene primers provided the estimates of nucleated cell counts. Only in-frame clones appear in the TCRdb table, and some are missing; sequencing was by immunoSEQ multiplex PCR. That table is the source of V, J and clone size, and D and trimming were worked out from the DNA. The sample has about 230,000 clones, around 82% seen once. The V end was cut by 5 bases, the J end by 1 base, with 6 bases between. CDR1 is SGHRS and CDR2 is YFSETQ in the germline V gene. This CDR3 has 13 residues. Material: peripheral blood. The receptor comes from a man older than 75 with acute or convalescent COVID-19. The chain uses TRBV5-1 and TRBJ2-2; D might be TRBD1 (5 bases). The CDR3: CASSQGNTGELFF. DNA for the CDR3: TGCGCCAGCAGTCAGGGGAACACCGGGGAGCTGTTTTTT. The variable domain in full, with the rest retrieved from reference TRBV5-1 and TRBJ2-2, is KAGVTQTPRYLIKTRGQQVTLSCSPISGHRSVSWYQQTPGQGLQFLFEYFSETQRNKGNFPGRFSGRQFSNSRSEMNVSTLELGDSALYLCASSQGNTGELFFGEGSRLTVL.